This record concerns one T cell receptor (beta chain) sequence. The source of the sample is a study of T cells in tuberculosis. Germline V gene data show CDR1 as MGHDK and CDR2 as SYGVNS. This CDR3 is 13 amino acids long. With 6 bases removed from V and 1 base from J, the gap between germline ends came to 9 bases. TCRdb's table, derived via immunoSEQ multiplex PCR, lists solely in-frame clones and lacks some. The data show some 25,000 clones, 95% seen once. The gene calls are TRBV25-1 and TRBJ1-1, with a weak D call TRBD1 (6 bases). The sample comprised PBMCs. This sequence was found in a donor aged 10-29 years with latent tuberculosis or without tuberculosis infection. The DNA of the CDR3 is TGTGCCAGCAGCAGGGGATCGAACACTGAAGCTTTCTTT. Its protein product is CASSRGSNTEAFF.